This T cell receptor (beta chain) was sequenced during a study of cytomegalovirus exposure and HLA in healthy donors (dated by TCRdb to the late 2010s). Notes on the research overall: An earlier analysis of several hundred of the donors reported about 250 Gb of sequence data and 100 million to 140 million unique TCR beta sequences from 150 million to 200 million T cells. About 300 gigabases of sequencing data and 78 million or so unique TCR sequences were included in an early release covering under 650 HLA-typed donors. Of the 398 genotyped donors, 81% fell in the genetic ancestry cluster associated with self-reported Caucasian donors. The study was designed to test whether signatures of past pathogen exposure could be identified by cataloging public T cell receptors. The study used immunosequencing to profile the T cell repertoires of approximately 630 subjects and linked those repertoires to cytomegalovirus serostatus. In addition to the first cohort of 666 subjects, a separate validation cohort of approximately 130 different subjects was used. The study combined high-throughput TCR immunosequencing, statistical association of individual TCRs with disease status, and machine learning to predict cytomegalovirus infection status. A later analysis re-examined previously published TCR beta repertoires from about 700 donors and added high-resolution HLA genotyping to investigate patterns of TCR occurrence. The later analysis used no new phenotypic data to find candidate immune exposures, relying instead on TCR beta sequences and their occurrence across donors. An earlier analysis of around 540 of the donors applied high-throughput TCR beta sequencing to assess whether each TCR beta V gene segment acted as functional or pseudogenic. Alongside the repertoire data, information on donor age, sex, ethnicity and CMV serostatus was compiled. A later genetic analysis used genome-wide SNP genotypes for about 55% of the 666 donors, treating that subset as a discovery cohort. All discovery cohort repertoires had been generated on a single sequencing platform. HLA typing covered class I and class II loci at four-digit resolution. Typing coverage varied by locus: 629-630 donors for A, B, C, DRB1 and DQB1; roughly 500 for DQA1; 606 for DPA1; some 470 for DPB1. Roughly 5 DR-DQ haplotypes were handled as single units for association and clustering, since linkage in the cohort was strong. Among roughly 400 genotyped donors of the cohort, an average of around 240,000 unique TCR beta nucleotide sequences were sequenced per donor, roughly 20% of them non-productive.

On this clone: The clone's antigen remains unknown. No much larger clone is present one base from it, and per-base qualities are unavailable.

Results the study describes overall, beyond this receptor: The earlier analysis of 450 to 700 of the donors excluded roughly 17 rarely observed V segments, including chromosome 9 orphons, because counts were too low. The authors suggested that the approach could potentially be extended to other disease states and immunological phenotypes. The study gave a list of 150 to 200 TCR beta chains associated with cytomegalovirus. The cohort was sequenced for TCR beta chains only, and without alpha or paired-chain data the features that could be detected were limited. A further reported finding was that TCR beta sequences accurately predicted the HLA-A and HLA-B alleles for most subjects in the first cohort. According to a later analysis, most CMV-associated TCR beta chains appeared to be HLA-restricted, and the HLA associations seemed to be driven largely by CMV exposure. In vitro tests confirmed that three of the cytomegalovirus-associated TCR beta chains recognize cytomegalovirus antigens. Roughly uniform sequencing depth across donors was assumed in presence/absence analyses, although this assumption may not hold. Strong co-occurrence of HLA alleles, especially DR and DQ, made assigning TCR associations to individual alleles difficult. An earlier analysis of around 600 of the donors showed that most TCR beta V segments appeared in productive rearrangements either about 90% or about 30% of the time, which broadly matched IMGT annotations. V-gene and J-gene trimming of TCR beta chains was associated with a missense DCLRE1C variant in a later genetic analysis, and the association was replicated in an independent cohort. The classifier was reported to diagnose cytomegalovirus status with high specificity and sensitivity in both the original cohort and the validation cohort. Compared with equally common non-associated chains, HLA-associated TCR beta chains in a later analysis were more clonally expanded and had lower generation probabilities. Because the 87-base-pair reads could not distinguish some IMGT-functional V segments, including TRBV6-2 and TRBV6-3, those segments were excluded. The sequencing pipeline was judged likely to have produced a cluster of highly shared sequence variants as a technical artifact. Several of the top co-occurrence clusters appeared to be linked to parvovirus B19, influenza, CMV and Epstein-Barr virus, according to a later analysis. CMV serostatus was the only immune exposure information available for the cohort. HLA typing was unavailable for some donors at each locus, so association tests used only the typed subset. A later analysis found that TCR association rates varied across HLA loci, with DRB1 alleles showing the most associated TCRs and HLA-C alleles the fewest. A later analysis associated 16,951 TCR beta sequences with specific HLA alleles at a false discovery rate of 0.05. In a later genetic analysis, fewer N-insertions in productive TCRs were reported among donors in an Asian-associated ancestry cluster than the 666-donor mean. Linkage disequilibrium might explain the correlated functional status among segregating V segments, but an unknown experimental factor could not be excluded. Most TCR sequences were observed very rarely across donors, whereas some public TCRs were present in many individuals.

The library was built by means of the immunoSEQ multiplex PCR assay. The multiplex PCR relied on a mix of 60 forward primers for TCR Vbeta segments and 13 reverse primers for TCR Jbeta segments. Amplification of the CDR3 region of rearranged TCR beta genes was performed with a multiplex PCR assay on genomic DNA. Amplified TCR beta libraries were sequenced as 87-base-pair reads on the Illumina HiSeq System. The original methods were these. Across the 700 or so repertoires, a later analysis counted roughly 77 million unique TCR beta chains, around 10 million of which were shared by at least two donors. Raw reads were error-corrected and collapsed into unique sequences by a nearest-neighbor algorithm in which closely related sequences were merged to remove PCR and sequencing errors. CDR3 sequences were aligned to IMGT reference sequences to assign V, D and J gene segments. For a sequence to be retained, a match of at least six nucleotides was required to both a V gene segment and a J gene segment. Rearrangements were classified as productive when the CDR3 lacked stop codons and remained in frame with V and J, and all other rearrangements were classified as non-productive. Following IMGT convention, CDR3 was defined as the stretch from the second conserved V-encoded cysteine to the conserved J-encoded phenylalanine. The earlier analysis of about 570 of the donors excluded any sequence lacking an unambiguous match to a single V gene segment. An earlier analysis of several hundred of the donors called V segments functional above 56.7% productive rearrangements and segregating when the between-donor standard deviation exceeded 5%. A statistical classification framework was built for diagnosing cytomegalovirus status from the catalog of TCR beta chain sequences. In a later analysis, TCR nucleotide sequences were compared against IMGT/GENE-DB human TR gene sequences so that V and J genes could be assigned. The TCRdist pipeline was used in a later analysis to assign CDR3 sequences and most-parsimonious VDJ recombination scenarios. In a later analysis, each TCR beta chain was defined by its CDR3 amino acid sequence together with its V-gene family, and reads lacking a unique V-gene family were excluded. To address suspected cross-contamination and a sequencing artifact, a later analysis removed approximately 600 highly shared, low-generation-probability nucleotide sequences. For each public chain, a later analysis derived a clonal expansion index from normalized ranks of inferred template counts within each repertoire. In a later analysis, generation probabilities were computed with a VDJ recombination model fitted to out-of-frame rearrangements, and the resulting probabilities were checked against IGoR. In a later analysis, TCR-TCR, TCR-HLA and TCR-CMV co-occurrence was scored with hypergeometric tests, and a repertoire-size bias correction was applied to TCR pairs. In a later analysis, false discovery rates were estimated by permuting HLA or CMV assignments 20 times. In a later analysis, co-occurring TCRs were grouped using DBSCAN, with TCRdist sequence similarity added in when clustering inside HLA-allele-positive subsets. Co-occurrence clustering excluded repertoires with fewer than 30,000 or more than 120,000 public chains, plus five with anomalous nucleotide sharing. TCRdb stores this immuneACCESS table with in-frame sequences only. Part of the clones is absent; in the studies checked, under half of the shortfall reflects unresolved V genes, and no reason is known for the rest. The V and J calls and clone size come from that table; D and trimming were worked out from the DNA. Recorded for this sample are around 230,000 clones; approximately 81% of them occurred a single time. 0.2% to 0.25% of the sample is held by the ten biggest clonotypes.

Spanning cysteine to phenylalanine, the CDR3 consists of 17 amino acids. Only CDR3 DNA remains: 51 bases, in frame from the first base. CDR1 and CDR2 (SGDLS, YYNGEE) derive from the germline V gene. Clipping removes 0 bases from V and 2 bases from J, with 8 as the unmatched junction base count. The cohort consisted of hundreds of healthy bone marrow donors. All cohort members were sampled while nominally healthy, although unrecorded immune exposures were likely present. The donor tested CMV seronegative, placing the donor among the 350 or so seronegative members of the cohort. Each donor provided a peripheral blood sample, and peripheral blood mononuclear cells were used for TCR beta sequencing. Genomic DNA was extracted from the blood cell samples with the Qiagen DNeasy Blood Extraction Kit.

Here the chain combines TRBV9 and TRBJ2-5; TRBD2 agrees with 9 junctional bases. The clonotype comes from a girl aged 2 to 9 in good health and CMV-seronegative. The sequenced material came from PBMCs. For the CDR3, the sequence is CASSVGISGRGQETQYF. The nucleotide sequence reads as follows: TGTGCCAGCAGCGTAGGTATTAGCGGGAGAGGGCAAGAGACCCAGTACTTC. The CDR3, completed at both ends by the reference TRBV9 and TRBJ2-5 genes, gives the full variable domain DSGVTQTPKHLITATGQRVTLRCSPRSGDLSVYWYQQSLDQGLQFLIQYYNGEERAKGNILERFSAQQFPDLHSELNLSSLELGDSALYFCASSVGISGRGQETQYFGPGTRLLVL.